This TCR beta chain was sequenced during a study of blood T cell repertoires in COVID-19. Study summary: Sources were T cells, B-cell-depleted T cells, or PBMCs; the material itself was cDNA or gDNA.

The ends lost 1 base at V and 2 bases at J; junction bases unmatched: 7. The CDR3 length is 16 residues. CDR1 is SGDLS and CDR2 is YYNGEE in the germline V gene. Sequenced by immunoSEQ multiplex PCR; TCRdb stores in-frame clones only, minus some. The sample yields around 110,000 clones, roughly nine tenths seen once. What was sequenced was peripheral blood. The source of this sequence is a human donor with active COVID-19. The donor label of this sample is uncertain. The gene calls are TRBV9 and TRBJ1-1, with 8 bases identical to TRBD1. CDR3 in amino acids: CASSVISGGANTEAFF. Here the CDR3 DNA reads TGTGCCAGCAGCGTAATATCAGGGGGCGCAAACACTGAAGCTTTCTTT.